This T cell receptor (beta chain) was obtained from a study of cytotoxic CD8 clonotypes in ibrutinib-treated CLL. About the research overall: There were, on average, roughly 260,000 productive templates and 90,000 to 95,000 productive rearrangements per sample. General study results and limits: Measured clonality at baseline was greater than in age-matched healthy donors and tracked with circulating CD8+ T-cell counts. Whereas clonality rose at ibrutinib response, it declined toward baseline at progression.

The targeted sequencing depth was 1 in 200,000 to 1 in 1 million T cells. Repertoires were generated with immunoSEQ multiplex PCR, while TCRdb's copy carries only in-frame clones and drops some. The table has around 70,000 clones, about nine tenths seen once. V was pared by 7 bases and J by 2 bases, with 17 bases between. Germline lookup yields CDR1 MNHNS and CDR2 SASEGT. The CDR3 loop spans 15 amino acids. A remark on this clone: The antigen is undetermined.

The clonotype originates from a human donor with chronic lymphocytic leukemia. The rearrangement links TRBV6-1 to TRBJ1-2, with D uncertain. The sample here was PBMCs, taken after 12 months of ibrutinib treatment. The CDR3 DNA follows: TGTGCCAGCACCGATTCCGGATTCAGCAACTATGGCTACACCTTC. Protein sequence: CASTDSGFSNYGYTF.